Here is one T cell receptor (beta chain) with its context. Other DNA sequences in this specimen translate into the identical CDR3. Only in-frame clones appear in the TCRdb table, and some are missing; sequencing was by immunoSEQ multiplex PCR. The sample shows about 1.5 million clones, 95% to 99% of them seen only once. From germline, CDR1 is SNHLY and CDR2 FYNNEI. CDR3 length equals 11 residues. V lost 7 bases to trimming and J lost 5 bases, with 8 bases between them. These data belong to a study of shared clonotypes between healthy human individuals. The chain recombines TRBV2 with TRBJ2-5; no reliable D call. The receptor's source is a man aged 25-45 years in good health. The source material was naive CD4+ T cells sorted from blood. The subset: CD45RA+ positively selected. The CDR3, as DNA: TGTGCCAGCACAACCGGGGAGACCCAGTACTTC. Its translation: CASTTGETQYF. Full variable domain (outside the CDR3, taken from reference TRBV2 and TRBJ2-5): EPEVTQTPSHQVTQMGQEVILRCVPISNHLYFYWYRQILGQKVEFLVSFYNNEISEKSEIFDDQFSVERPDGSNFTLKIRSTKLEDSAMYFCASTTGETQYFGPGTRLLVL.